Detailed here is one T cell receptor beta chain. Its antigen remains unidentified. TCRdb recomputed calls from the 5' RACE reads with MiXCR, one row per CDR3 protein. The data show a few hundred thousand distinct CDR3 sequences, approximately 9% seen once. This entry is derived from a study of T-cell memory formation after mild COVID-19. Study findings and constraints: Memory cells collected pre-infection included some clones that later responded, suggesting cross-reactive memory joined.

The source is a man younger than 35 who had mild COVID-19 (a few samples of this study predate the infection). Cell type and time point are not known. Sequencing was performed on PBMCs or a T cell subset sorted from them (not recorded which).

This chain's CDR3 is CASSAYKQGGIYEQYF. CDR3 nucleotide sequence: TGTGCCAGCAGCGCGTATAAACAGGGGGGGATCTACGAGCAGTACTTC. This rearrangement joins TRBV5-5 to TRBJ2-7, with D perhaps matching TRBD1 (8 bases). From germline, CDR1 is SGHKS and CDR2 YYEKEE (reference sequence). The CDR3 sequence is 16 residues long. The V gene lost 4 bases and the J gene lost 3 bases, with 20 bases spanning the gap.